The TCR beta chain under discussion was sequenced for a study of shared clonotypes between healthy human individuals. Losses at the gene ends were 5 bases for V and 4 bases for J; bases not matched to a gene: 1. The germline V gene encodes CDR1 MNHEY and CDR2 SMNVEV (reference sequence). The length of the CDR3 is 13 residues. Using immunoSEQ multiplex PCR, the repertoire was profiled, and TCRdb retains in-frame clones only, with some absent. This table holds around 990,000 clones, 70% to 85% found once. The chain uses TRBV27 and TRBJ1-2, with 10 bases aligning to TRBD1. The sample taken for sequencing was memory CD4+ T cells from PBMCs. The subset here: CD45RA-negative fraction. The receptor comes from a man aged 18-30 years in good health. Some clones in this sample may be carry-over from other donors' samples. CDR3 coding DNA: TGTGCCAGCAGTGACAGGGGGCGCTATGGCTACACCTTC. This gives the protein CASSDRGRYGYTF.